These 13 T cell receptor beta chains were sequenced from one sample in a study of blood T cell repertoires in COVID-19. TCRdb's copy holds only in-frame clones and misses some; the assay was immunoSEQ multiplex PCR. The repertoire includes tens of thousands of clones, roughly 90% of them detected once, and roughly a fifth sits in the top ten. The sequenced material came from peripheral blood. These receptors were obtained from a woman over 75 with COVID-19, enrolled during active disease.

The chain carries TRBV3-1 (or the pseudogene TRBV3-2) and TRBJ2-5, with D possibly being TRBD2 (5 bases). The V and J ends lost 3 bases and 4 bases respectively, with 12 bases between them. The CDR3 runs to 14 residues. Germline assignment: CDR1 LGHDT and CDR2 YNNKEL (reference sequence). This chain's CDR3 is CASSHSSGGETQYF. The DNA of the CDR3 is TGTGCCAGCAGCCATTCGAGCGGAGGAGAGACCCAGTACTTC.

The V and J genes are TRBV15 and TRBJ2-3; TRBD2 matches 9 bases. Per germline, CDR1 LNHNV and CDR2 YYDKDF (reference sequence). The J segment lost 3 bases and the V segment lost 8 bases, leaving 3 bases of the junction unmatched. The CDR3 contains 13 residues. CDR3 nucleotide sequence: TGTGCCACCGGGGCGGGAGGGACAGATACGCAGTATTTT. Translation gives CATGAGGTDTQYF.

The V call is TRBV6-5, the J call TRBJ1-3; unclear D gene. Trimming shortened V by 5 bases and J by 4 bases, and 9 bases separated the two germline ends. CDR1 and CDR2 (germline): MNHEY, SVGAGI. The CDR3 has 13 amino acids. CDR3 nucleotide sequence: TGTGCCAGCAGTATGGTTCTAGGAAACACCATATATTTT. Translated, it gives CASSMVLGNTIYF.

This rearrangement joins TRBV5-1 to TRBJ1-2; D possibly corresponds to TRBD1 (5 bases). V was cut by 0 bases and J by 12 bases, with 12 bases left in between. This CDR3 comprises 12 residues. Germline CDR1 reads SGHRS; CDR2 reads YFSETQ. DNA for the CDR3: TGCGCCAGCAGCTTGGTTCAGGGACTTAACACCTTC. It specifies CASSLVQGLNTF.

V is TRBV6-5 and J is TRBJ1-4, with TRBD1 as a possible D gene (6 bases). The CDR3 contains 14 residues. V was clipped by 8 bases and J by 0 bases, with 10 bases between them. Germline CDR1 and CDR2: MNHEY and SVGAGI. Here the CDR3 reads CASGTKTTNEKLFF. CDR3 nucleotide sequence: TGTGCCAGCGGGACAAAGACAACTAATGAAAAACTGTTTTTT.

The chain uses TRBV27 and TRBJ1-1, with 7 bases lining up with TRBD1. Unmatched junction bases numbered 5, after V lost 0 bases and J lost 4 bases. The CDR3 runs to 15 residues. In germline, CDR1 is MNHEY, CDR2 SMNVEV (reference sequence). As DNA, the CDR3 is TGTGCCAGCAGTTTATCGGGCAGGGGGGTCACTGAAGCTTTCTTT. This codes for CASSLSGRGVTEAFF.

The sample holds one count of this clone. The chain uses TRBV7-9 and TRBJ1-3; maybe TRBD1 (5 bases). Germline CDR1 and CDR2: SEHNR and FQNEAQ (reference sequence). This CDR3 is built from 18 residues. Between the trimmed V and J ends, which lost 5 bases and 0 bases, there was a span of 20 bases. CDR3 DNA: TGTGCCAGCAGCCCCCTGGGGCACAGCCTTCCCTCTGGAAACACCATATATTTT. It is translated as CASSPLGHSLPSGNTIYF.

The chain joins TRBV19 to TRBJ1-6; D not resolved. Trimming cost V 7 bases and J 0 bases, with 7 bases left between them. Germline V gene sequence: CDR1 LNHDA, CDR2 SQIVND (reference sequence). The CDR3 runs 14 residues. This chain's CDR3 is CASKRSSYNSPLHF. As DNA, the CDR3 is TGTGCCAGTAAGAGGAGCTCCTATAATTCACCCCTCCACTTT.

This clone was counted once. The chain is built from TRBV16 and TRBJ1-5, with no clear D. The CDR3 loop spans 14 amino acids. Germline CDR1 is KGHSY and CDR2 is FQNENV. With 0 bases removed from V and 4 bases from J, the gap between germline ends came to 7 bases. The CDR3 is CASSQSIGNQPQHF. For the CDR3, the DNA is TGTGCCAGCAGCCAATCGATCGGGAATCAGCCCCAGCATTTT.

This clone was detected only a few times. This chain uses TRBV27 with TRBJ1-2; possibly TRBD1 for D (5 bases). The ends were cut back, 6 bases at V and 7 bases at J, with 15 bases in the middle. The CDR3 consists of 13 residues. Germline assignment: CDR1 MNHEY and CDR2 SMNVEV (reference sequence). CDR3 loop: CASSGQGVSGYTF. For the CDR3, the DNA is TGTGCCAGCAGCGGGCAGGGTGTGTCTGGCTACACCTTC.

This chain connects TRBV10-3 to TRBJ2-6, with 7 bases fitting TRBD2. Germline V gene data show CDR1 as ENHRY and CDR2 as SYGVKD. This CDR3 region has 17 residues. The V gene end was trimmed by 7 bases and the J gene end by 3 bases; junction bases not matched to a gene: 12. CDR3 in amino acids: CAITPGTGGGGANVLTF. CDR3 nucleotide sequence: TGTGCCATCACCCCCGGGACGGGGGGAGGTGGGGCCAACGTCCTGACTTTC.

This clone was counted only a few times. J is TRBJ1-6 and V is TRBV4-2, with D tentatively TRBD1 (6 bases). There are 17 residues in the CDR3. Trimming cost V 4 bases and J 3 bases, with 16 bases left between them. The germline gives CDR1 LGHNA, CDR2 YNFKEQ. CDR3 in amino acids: CASSPQPRTDYNSPLHF. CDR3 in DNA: TGTGCCAGCAGCCCACAACCTCGGACAGACTATAATTCACCCCTCCACTTT.

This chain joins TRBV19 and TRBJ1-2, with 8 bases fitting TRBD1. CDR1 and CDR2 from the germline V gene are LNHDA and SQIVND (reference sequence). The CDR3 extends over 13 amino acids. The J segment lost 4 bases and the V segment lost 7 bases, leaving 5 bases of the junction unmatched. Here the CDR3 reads CASTGTGAYGYTF. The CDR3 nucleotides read TGTGCCAGTACCGGGACAGGAGCCTATGGCTACACCTTC. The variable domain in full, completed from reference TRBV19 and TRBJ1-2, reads DGGITQSPKYLFRKEGQNVTLSCEQNLNHDAMYWYRQDPGQGLRLIYYSQIVNDFQKGDIAEGYSVSREKKESFPLTVTSAQKNPTAFYLCASTGTGAYGYTFGSGTRLTVV.